The rows below give T cell receptor beta chains drawn from one sample of a study of T cells in Graves' hyperthyroidism and ophthalmopathy. TCRdb recomputed calls from the multiplex PCR reads with MiXCR, one row per CDR3 protein. The table has over 350,000 distinct CDR3 sequences, about 14% seen once. The sequenced material came from blood. The origin of the receptors is a man aged 18 to 29 with Graves' ophthalmopathy. CDR3s include the opening cysteine and the closing phenylalanine or tryptophan. A D gene is named only where the DNA matches it firmly. Clone size, where shown, is once, few, many, or a class for clones that have expanded.

clone_size,d_call,j_call,cdr3_length,v_call,cdr3_aa,cdr3_nt
few,-,TRBJ1-5,15,TRBV6-1,CATRRGFRGNQPQHF,TGTGCCACCAGGAGGGGGTTCAGGGGCAATCAGCCCCAGCATTTT
few,TRBD2,TRBJ2-1,14,TRBV6-1,CASSEQRDSNEQFF,TGTGCCAGCAGTGAACAGCGGGACTCCAATGAGCAGTTCTTC
few,-,TRBJ1-2,14,TRBV9,CASSAVPDSVGYTF,TGTGCCAGCAGCGCGGTACCGGACAGTGTCGGCTACACCTTC
-,TRBD1,TRBJ1-2,15,TRBV7-9,CASGLDRDDGYGYTF,TGTGCCAGCGGCTTAGACAGGGACGACGGCTATGGCTACACCTTC
many,TRBD1,TRBJ1-5,16,TRBV12-3/TRBV12-4,CASSSRGQGSNQPQHF,TGTGCCAGCAGTTCGAGGGGACAGGGTAGCAATCAGCCCCAGCATTTT
many,-,TRBJ2-5,15,TRBV6-1,CASSEFSSTLETQYF,TGTGCCAGCAGTGAGTTCTCCAGTACCCTGGAGACCCAGTACTTC
many,-,TRBJ1-2,13,TRBV29-1,CSVTLRAGYGYTF,TGCAGCGTGACCCTGAGGGCAGGCTATGGCTACACCTTC
many,-,TRBJ2-7,14,TRBV10-3,CAIRGGDRTYEQYF,TGTGCCATCAGAGGGGGGGACCGAACCTACGAGCAGTACTTC
few,TRBD2,TRBJ2-7,16,TRBV19,CASSREGLAVSYEQYF,TGTGCCAGTAGTAGGGAGGGACTAGCGGTCTCCTACGAGCAGTACTTC
-,TRBD2,TRBJ2-5,14,TRBV7-8,CASSGDSGRGAQYF,TGTGCCAGCAGCGGGGATAGCGGGAGAGGCGCCCAGTACTTC
many,TRBD1,TRBJ2-3,16,TRBV12-3/TRBV12-4,CASTLPRDRVTDTQYF,TGTGCCAGCACTCTCCCCCGCGACAGGGTCACAGATACGCAGTATTTT
many,-,TRBJ1-2,14,TRBV28,CASSYPGIHYGYTF,TGTGCCAGCAGCTACCCGGGGATCCACTATGGCTACACCTTC
-,-,TRBJ2-3,15,TRBV7-3,CASSLRASGTDTQYF,TGTGCCAGCAGCTTAAGGGCTAGCGGCACAGATACGCAGTATTTT
many,-,TRBJ2-7,11,TRBV2,CASSPDLGQYF,TGTGCCAGCAGTCCGGATTTAGGGCAGTACTTC
many,-,TRBJ2-1,13,TRBV7-2,CASSPGTLYEQFF,TGTGCCAGCAGCCCCGGGACTCTCTATGAGCAGTTCTTC
few,-,TRBJ2-2,14,TRBV6-1,CASSETGGSGELFF,TGTGCCAGCAGTGAGACAGGCGGGTCCGGGGAGCTGTTTTTT
many,-,TRBJ1-5,14,TRBV5-6,CASSLVYRTKPQHF,TGTGCCAGCAGCTTGGTGTACAGGACGAAGCCCCAGCATTTT
many,TRBD1,TRBJ2-2,13,TRBV20-1,CSAKRTGAGELFF,TGCAGTGCTAAGCGGACAGGGGCCGGGGAGCTGTTTTTT